This T cell receptor (beta chain) comes out of a study of T cell clusters in autoimmune cytopenias. Some 40,000 genome equivalents of blood DNA were amplified for TRB. One tube held mixed TRB-A and TRB-B primer pools for touch-down PCR. One entry per CDR3 protein, without DNA, is what TCRdb gives after re-calling the multiplex PCR reads. The sample has 3,400 or so distinct CDR3 sequences, and its top ten clones hold 37%. The CDR3 length is 14 residues. CDR1 is MNHNY, CDR2 SVGAGI, per germline (reference sequence). This clonotype is deemed medium-sized by its frequency. The sample taken for sequencing was peripheral blood. The source is a human donor with an autoimmune cytopenia, with autoimmune hepatitis or in good health (not recorded which). The chain joins TRBV6-6 to TRBJ2-5; the D gene TCRdb calls, TRBD1, cannot be checked with no DNA. The CDR3 region is CASSQDTAQETQYF.